The subject of this entry is one TCR beta chain. These data are taken from a study of cytomegalovirus exposure and HLA in healthy donors. Study as a whole: An early data release held around 80 million unique TCRs from HLA-typed donors.

Vbeta (60) and Jbeta (13) primers were used in the PCR. The repertoire was sequenced with immunoSEQ multiplex PCR; TCRdb's copy has only in-frame clones and lacks some. The data show over 110,000 clones, with under 90% seen just once and around 2.6% held by the top ten. This CDR3 is built from 17 residues. Germline CDR1 reads SGHAT; CDR2 reads FQNNGV. With 3 bases removed from V and 0 bases from J, the gap between germline ends came to 18 bases. This sequence originates from a male donor in good health and CMV-seronegative. Sequenced input: PBMCs. The V gene is TRBV11-2, the J gene TRBJ2-7; D perhaps matches TRBD2 (7 bases). Written as DNA, the CDR3 is TGTGCCAGCAGCTTCCCGGGGTGGGGGGGCTTCTCCTACGAGCAGTACTTC. Its protein is CASSFPGWGGFSYEQYF.